This is a list of T cell receptor beta chains from one sample in a study of OX40 agonist ivuxolimab in advanced cancers. Only in-frame clones appear in the TCRdb table, and some are missing; sequencing was by immunoSEQ multiplex PCR. This table holds about 120,000 clones, 80% to 90% found once. The specimen comprised CD4+ or CD8+ T cells sorted from blood, sampled in a trial of the OX40 agonist ivuxolimab. These receptors were taken from an adult with an advanced solid tumor such as melanoma, head and neck, liver or kidney cancer. Both conserved end residues are trimmed from each CDR3. Where a row states a size, it is once, few, many or the class of an expanded clone; other rows omit it.

clone_size	j_call	cdr3_length	v_call	cdr3_aa
-	TRBJ2-7	14	TRBV7-2	ASSQEQGSPVYEQY
-	TRBJ1-5	13	TRBV28	ASSPGDSLNQPQH
-	TRBJ1-5	12	TRBV9	ASSVDGGRQPQH
-	TRBJ1-4	13	TRBV15	ATSRPGGLNEKLF
-	TRBJ1-2	15	TRBV7-2	ASSLRYRDSANYGYT
-	TRBJ2-3	12	TRBV28	ASSSQRRTDTQY
-	TRBJ2-7	11	TRBV11-3	ASSSQGGHEQY
-	TRBJ1-5	11	TRBV19	ASSQGGNQPQH
-	TRBJ1-4	11	TRBV5-1	ASRDREDEKLF
-	TRBJ2-7	11	TRBV27	ASSLRGTSEQY
-	TRBJ2-5	9	TRBV30	AWSYTETQY
-	TRBJ2-5	12	TRBV5-1	ASSLEAGTETQY
-	TRBJ2-2	14	TRBV7-6	ASSLASMVGTGELF
-	TRBJ2-3	12	TRBV29-1	SVDGQASTDTQY
once	TRBJ2-5	12	TRBV6-1	ASRDGAGQETQY
-	TRBJ1-3	16	TRBV18	ASSPERQRTGGLNTIY
-	TRBJ2-3	11	TRBV11-2	ASSSPGPDTQY
few	TRBJ2-6	15	TRBV27	ASKIGLAGSGANVLT
-	TRBJ2-1	13	TRBV4-1	ASSGTVGVGDEQF
-	TRBJ2-7	11	TRBV11-3	ASSLATGSEQY
once	TRBJ1-3	11	TRBV6-5	ASSRQTGTTIY
-	TRBJ2-7	12	TRBV28	ASRSGQGYYEQY
-	TRBJ2-7	10	TRBV28	ASRKPVQGQY
-	TRBJ1-3	11	TRBV28	ASSPGQGNTIY
once	TRBJ2-1	13	TRBV10-3	AISPGLAGGYEQF
-	TRBJ1-6	11	TRBV15	ATSRKTIEPLH
-	TRBJ1-3	12	TRBV6-5	ASRRQASGNTIY
-	TRBJ2-1	12	TRBV28	ASQTGVSYNEQF
-	TRBJ2-3	14	TRBV9	ASSAGQPRSTDTQY
-	TRBJ2-1	10	TRBV11-2	ASSSGPGEQF
once	TRBJ2-3	13	TRBV6-1	ASSEKGWGADTQY
-	TRBJ1-4	14	TRBV7-7	ASSSAGPRKGEKLF
-	TRBJ2-7	11	TRBV7-8	ASSYGTSERPN
-	TRBJ2-3	13	TRBV18	ASSRSSGGTDTQY
-	TRBJ1-3	14	TRBV28	ASSPHREGPGNTIY
-	TRBJ2-5	15	TRBV4-2	ASSQAGLAAAQETQY